This T cell receptor beta chain was captured in a study of cytomegalovirus exposure and HLA in healthy donors. Study in general: Of 350 to 400 genotyped donors, 81% grouped in the Caucasian-associated ancestry cluster. Study-level results: When analyzed later, a missense DCLRE1C variant was found to be linked to TCR beta V- and J-gene trimming. A later analysis by the authors found several of the most significant clusters apparently linked to common viral pathogens.

Trimming at V came to 2 bases and at J to 2 bases, leaving 4 bases not matched to a gene. The CDR3 has 14 amino acids. The germline V gene has CDR1 GTSNPN and CDR2 SVGIG (reference sequence). Note on this clone: The antigen remains undetermined.

Amplification used 60 Vbeta primers and 13 Jbeta primers. Here immunoSEQ multiplex PCR was the method, and the copy in TCRdb shows in-frame clones only, minus some. Its table lists about 200,000 clones. This receptor was identified in a girl aged 2 to 9 in good health and CMV-seropositive. Sequenced material: PBMCs. This sequence joins TRBV30 and TRBJ2-5; 8 bases align to TRBD2. This CDR3 reads CAWSPTSAQETQYF. CDR3 nucleotides: TGTGCCTGGAGTCCGACTAGCGCACAAGAGACCCAGTACTTC. Using reference TRBV30 and TRBJ2-5 for the parts outside the CDR3, the full variable domain is SQTIHQWPATLVQPVGSPLSLECTVEGTSNPNLYWYRQAAGRGLQLLFYSVGIGQISSEVPQNLSASRPQDRQFILSSKKLLLSDSGFYLCAWSPTSAQETQYFGPGTRLLVL.